What follows are 27 T cell receptor beta chains derived from one specimen sequenced in a study of T-cell memory formation after mild COVID-19. TCRdb fed the 5' RACE reads into MiXCR, producing one record per CDR3 protein. This table has 190,000 or so distinct CDR3 sequences, roughly 27% appearing once. The sample consisted of PBMCs or a T cell subset sorted from them (not recorded which). These receptors came from an adult woman who had mild COVID-19 (a few samples of this study predate the infection). Cell type and time point are not known.

The genes are TRBV7-8 and TRBJ2-3; D might be TRBD2 (6 bases). V lost 3 bases and J 2 bases, leaving 18 bases between the germline ends. The CDR3 totals 17 residues. Looked up from germline, CDR1 is SGHVS and CDR2 is FQNEAQ. The CDR3 DNA sequence: TGTGCCAGCAGCTTGGAGGGACTCCTCCCCTCCACAGATACGCAGTATTTT. It encodes CASSLEGLLPSTDTQYF.

This clonotype was seen more than once but under ten times. The rearrangement links TRBV5-6 to TRBJ2-1; no reliable D call. Deletions cut 0 bases from V and 5 bases from J, with 9 bases between. The CDR3 loop spans 14 amino acids. Germline lookup yields CDR1 SGHDT and CDR2 YYEEEE. The CDR3 spells CASSLEGPHNEQFF. DNA of the CDR3: TGTGCCAGCAGCTTGGAGGGTCCTCACAATGAGCAGTTCTTC.

This clonotype was seen a few times. The chain combines TRBV10-3 with TRBJ2-3, with 9 bases identical to TRBD2. The CDR3 consists of 15 residues. The V segment lost 2 bases and the J segment 4 bases; nucleotides outside the gene matches: 4. Germline V gene sequence: CDR1 ENHRY, CDR2 SYGVKD. The chain's CDR3 is CAISEVAGAPDTQYF. The CDR3 region has the DNA TGTGCCATCAGTGAGGTAGCGGGAGCCCCAGATACGCAGTATTTT.

The chain employs TRBV7-9 and TRBJ1-1, with a tentative D call TRBD1 (6 bases). The V gene lost 4 bases and the J gene lost 5 bases, with 17 bases spanning the gap. CDR3 size: 15 residues. Germline CDR1 is SEHNR and CDR2 is FQNEAQ (reference sequence). The CDR3 DNA sequence: TGTGCCAGCAGCTCAACAGGGAAATGGACAACTGAAGCTTTCTTT. Translation: CASSSTGKWTTEAFF.

The chain recombines TRBV29-1 with TRBJ2-5; D is undetermined. Trimming stripped 8 bases from V and 2 bases from J, with 12 bases between. The CDR3 loop spans 12 amino acids. The germline CDR1 and CDR2 sequences are SQVTM and ANQGSEA. The CDR3 DNA reads TGCAGCCTGCAAGGGCAGCAAGAGACCCAGTACTTC. Encoded protein: CSLQGQQETQYF.

This clonotype was seen more than once but under ten times. This chain connects TRBV6-5 to TRBJ2-7; no clear D gene. CDR3 size: 17 residues. V was shortened by 5 bases and J by 3 bases, with 23 bases between the two germline ends. Germline loops: CDR1 MNHEY, CDR2 SVGAGI. This CDR3 is CASSTNHQQRTLYEQYF. CDR3 nucleotide sequence: TGTGCCAGCAGTACGAATCATCAACAGAGGACGCTCTACGAGCAGTACTTC.

This clonotype was observed a few times. The chain has TRBV9 and TRBJ2-1; 12 nucleotides align to TRBD1. The germline V gene has CDR1 SGDLS and CDR2 YYNGEE. This CDR3 region has 14 residues. J gave up 9 bases and V 2 bases, and 3 bases lay outside the gene matches. In DNA form, the CDR3 reads TGTGCCAGCAGCGTTGGGACAGGGGGCGGTGAGCAGTTCTTC. The encoded protein is CASSVGTGGGEQFF.

In this sample, this clonotype turned up a few times. The chain is built from TRBV7-8 and TRBJ1-1; 7 nucleotides align to TRBD1. V gave up 5 bases and J gave up 1 base; unmatched junction bases: 10. The CDR3 loop spans 16 amino acids. Germline loops: CDR1 SGHVS, CDR2 FQNEAQ. The CDR3 nucleotides are TGTGCCAGCAGCCTGACCCTGGGACAGCGGAACACTGAAGCTTTCTTT. Protein sequence: CASSLTLGQRNTEAFF. The full variable domain, with the rest looked up from reference TRBV7-8 and TRBJ1-1, is GAGVSQSPRYKVAKRGQDVALRCDPISGHVSLFWYQQALGQGPEFLTYFQNEAQLDKSGLPSDRFFAERPEGSVSTLKIQRTQQEDSAVYLCASSLTLGQRNTEAFFGQGTRLTVV.

The chain combines TRBV12-3 or TRBV12-4 with TRBJ1-2; D uncertain. This CDR3 is built from 11 residues. The V and J ends lost 6 bases and 4 bases respectively, with 6 bases between them. This chain's CDR3 is CASSSIYGYTF. DNA of the CDR3: TGTGCCAGCAGCTCCATCTATGGCTACACCTTC.

This clonotype showed up just a few times. V is TRBV12-3 or TRBV12-4 and J is TRBJ1-4, with D perhaps TRBD1 (5 bases). The CDR3 is made up of 11 amino acids. Trimming left V 7 bases short and J 8 bases short, with 8 bases between. The CDR3 region has the DNA TGTGCCAGCACCCGGGGGGAAAAACTGTTTTTT. As protein: CASTRGEKLFF.

V usage is TRBV7-2 and J usage is TRBJ1-6, with D perhaps TRBD1 (5 bases). The CDR3 runs to 13 residues. The germline V gene has CDR1 SGHTA and CDR2 FQGNSA. The ends were cut back, 5 bases at V and 10 bases at J, with 12 bases in the middle. CDR3 coding DNA: TGTGCCAGCAGCACGGGGGTAAACTCACCCCTCCACTTT. It codes for CASSTGVNSPLHF.

Only a few counts were recorded for this clonotype. CDR3 in amino acids: CASSSPTGRQETQYF. CDR3 coding DNA: TGCGCCAGCAGCTCCCCCACAGGGCGGCAAGAGACCCAGTACTTC. The chain is built from TRBV5-1 and TRBJ2-5; a weak D match, TRBD1 (6 bases). The V end lost 3 bases, the J end lost 2 bases, and 14 bases lay between the germline ends. CDR3 size: 15 residues. Germline V gene lookup returns CDR1 SGHRS and CDR2 YFSETQ.

This clonotype was counted between two and nine times. The chain couples TRBV7-9 to TRBJ2-7; TRBD2 might be the D (6 bases). From germline, CDR1 is SEHNR and CDR2 FQNEAQ (reference sequence). The CDR3 loop spans 16 amino acids. The V gene lost 0 bases and the J gene lost 5 bases, with 17 bases spanning the gap. CDR3 in DNA: TGTGCCAGCAGCTTAGCGTTCCCCAGCGGGTTCAACGAGCAGTACTTC. This gives the protein CASSLAFPSGFNEQYF.

This clonotype was picked up a small number of times. This chain joins TRBV25-1 and TRBJ1-2, with D uncertain. CDR1 and CDR2 from the germline V gene are MGHDK and SYGVNS. The V and J ends lost 2 bases and 7 bases respectively, with 5 bases between them. CDR3 length equals 11 residues. This CDR3 is CASSEIGGYTF. Written as DNA, the CDR3 is TGTGCCAGCAGTGAAATTGGTGGCTACACCTTC.

This chain joins TRBV5-1 and TRBJ2-3, with 10 positions matching TRBD1. The CDR3 totals 15 residues. Germline V CDR1 and CDR2: SGHRS, YFSETQ. The ends lost 3 bases at V and 4 bases at J; junction bases unmatched: 5. CDR3 DNA: TGCGCCAGCAGCTGGACAGGGGGGCGCCCAGATACGCAGTATTTT. Encoded protein: CASSWTGGRPDTQYF.

This clonotype turned up a few times. The J gene is TRBJ1-4, the V gene TRBV29-1; TRBD1 might be the D (6 bases). There are 16 residues in the CDR3. Germline V CDR1 and CDR2: SQVTM, ANQGSEA. Trimming took off 3 bases at V and 7 bases at J, with 21 bases between the two ends. The CDR3 spells CSVDLGPGAVGEKLFF. CDR3 coding DNA: TGCAGCGTTGATCTAGGCCCGGGGGCTGTTGGTGAAAAACTGTTTTTT. The full variable domain, rest sourced from reference TRBV29-1 and TRBJ1-4, is SAVISQKPSRDICQRGTSLTIQCQVDSQVTMMFWYRQQPGQSLTLIATANQGSEATYESGFVIDKFPISRPNLTFSTLTVSNMSPEDSSIYLCSVDLGPGAVGEKLFFGSGTQLSVL.

This CDR3 is CASSRTRSDTEAFF. The DNA for the CDR3 is TGTGCCAGCAGTAGGACCAGGAGTGACACTGAAGCTTTCTTT. The rearrangement joins TRBV12-3 or TRBV12-4 to TRBJ1-1; the D is unclear. V was trimmed by 5 bases and J by 3 bases, leaving 13 bases between them. The CDR3 spans 14 residues.

The chain employs TRBV6-2 or TRBV6-3 and TRBJ1-2; D is possibly TRBD1 (6 bases). Germline lookup yields CDR1 MNHEY and CDR2 SVGEGT. Trimming shortened V by 6 bases and J by 4 bases, and 15 bases separated the two germline ends. This CDR3 comprises 14 residues. CDR3 nucleotide sequence: TGTGCCAGCAGACCCACAGGGACTCCCTATGGCTACACCTTC. It encodes CASRPTGTPYGYTF.

This clonotype was seen a handful of times. The chain is built from TRBV6-6 and TRBJ2-7; 9 bases line up with TRBD1. V dropped 2 bases and J dropped 4; count of bases not matched to a gene: 9. The CDR3 is 16 amino acids. Germline CDR1 MNHNY, CDR2 SVGAGI (reference sequence). The CDR3 reads CASSYESRDRVYEQYF. The CDR3 region has the DNA TGTGCCAGCAGTTACGAATCCCGGGACAGGGTGTACGAGCAGTACTTC.

In this sample, this clonotype turned up a few times. This chain links TRBV2 with TRBJ2-4; a weak D match, TRBD2 (5 bases). The CDR3 is 14 amino acids. The V gene's germline CDR1 is SNHLY and CDR2 FYNNEI. Trimming shortened V by 10 bases and J by 0 bases, and 13 bases separated the two germline ends. The CDR3 coding sequence is TGTGCCACCTTCGACTACCGAGCCAAAAACATTCAGTACTTC. Its protein is CATFDYRAKNIQYF.

CDR3 loop: CASSFRPGKEKLFF. In DNA form, the CDR3 reads TGTGCCAGCAGTTTTCGGCCAGGGAAGGAAAAACTGTTTTTT. V usage is TRBV12-3 or TRBV12-4 and J usage is TRBJ1-4, with a possible D match to TRBD1 (5 bases). The CDR3 runs 14 residues. Between the trimmed V and J ends, which lost 3 bases and 8 bases, there was a span of 13 bases.

This clonotype has a handful of counts. The chain uses TRBV4-2 and TRBJ2-1; 10 bases are shared with TRBD2. Trimming cost V 0 bases and J 6 bases; bases outside gene matches: 5. Germline CDR1 reads LGHNA; CDR2 reads YNFKEQ. The CDR3 is 16 amino acids. The CDR3 loop reads CASSQDITSGANEQFF. CDR3 bases: TGTGCCAGCAGCCAAGATATAACTAGCGGGGCCAATGAGCAGTTCTTC.

The V and J genes are TRBV29-1 and TRBJ2-1; D remains ambiguous. This CDR3 is 11 amino acids long. Between the trimmed V and J ends, which lost 8 bases and 4 bases, there was a span of 9 bases. From germline, CDR1 is SQVTM and CDR2 ANQGSEA. CDR3 in amino acids: CSFPEYNEQFF. The CDR3 DNA follows: TGCAGCTTCCCGGAATACAATGAGCAGTTCTTC.

In its sample, this clonotype was seen a few times. The chain uses TRBV6-2 or TRBV6-3 and TRBJ2-1, with 10 nucleotides matching TRBD2. Trimming took 2 bases from V and 0 from J; bases not matched to a gene: 7. Germline CDR1 and CDR2: MNHEY and SVGEGT. CDR3 length equals 18 residues. This chain's CDR3 is CASSYTSGVLSSYNEQFF. CDR3 DNA sequence: TGTGCCAGCAGTTACACTAGCGGGGTTCTTAGCTCCTACAATGAGCAGTTCTTC.

The V gene is TRBV24-1, the J gene TRBJ2-1; 8 positions agree with TRBD2. Unmatched junction bases numbered 11, after V lost 7 bases and J lost 7 bases. From germline, CDR1 is KGHDR and CDR2 SFDVKD. The CDR3 totals 15 residues. CDR3 nucleotide sequence: TGTGCCACCAGCACCCGGGGGGGAGGTCGGAATGAGCAGTTCTTC. The encoded protein is CATSTRGGGRNEQFF.

The V gene is TRBV24-1, the J gene TRBJ2-1; maybe TRBD2 (5 bases). The V end was cut by 1 base, the J end by 4 bases, with 10 bases between. The germline V gene has CDR1 KGHDR and CDR2 SFDVKD. The CDR3 runs to 15 residues. As DNA, the CDR3 is TGTGCCACCAGTGATTTCGGGGAAAGGTACAATGAGCAGTTCTTC. Protein: CATSDFGERYNEQFF.

In this sample, this clonotype turned up a few times. The rearrangement uses TRBV30 and TRBJ2-7; TRBD2 aligns across 8 bases. This CDR3 region has 15 residues. The ends lost 0 bases at V and 3 bases at J; junction bases unmatched: 7. CDR1 and CDR2 (germline): GTSNPN, SVGIG (reference sequence). DNA for the CDR3: TGTGCCTGGAGTGTACAGCGGGGGCCTTACTACGAGCAGTACTTC. Translating it yields CAWSVQRGPYYEQYF.